Listed below are T cell receptor beta chains from one sample, sequenced in a study of HIV-infected children after antiretroviral therapy interruption. TCRdb itself ran the 3' RACE reads through MiXCR, one entry per CDR3 protein. The table lists just over 4,000 distinct CDR3 sequences, over 4% of them singletons. The sequencing here drew on CD45RO+ CD8+ T cells from PBMCs, pooled from several time points, taken from a donor given antiretroviral therapy, either interrupted or continuous. Source of these receptors: a pool of human donors with HIV. Each CDR3 is given with its conserved first and last residue. Each record gives: J gene, D gene, clone size, V gene, CDR3 protein, CDR3 DNA. The D gene is left open where the match is weak. Not all rows give a size; the values are once, few, many and, for expanded clones, a class.

>TRBJ2-7|TRBD1|many|TRBV20-1
CSARGDRENEQYF
TGCAGTGCTAGAGGGGACAGGGAAAACGAGCAGTACTTC
>TRBJ2-1|TRBD2|medium-sized|TRBV7-9
CASSLGTSGRQYNEQFF
TGTGCCAGCAGCTTGGGGACTAGCGGGAGGCAATACAATGAGCAGTTCTTC
>TRBJ2-5|TRBD1|medium-sized|TRBV4-2
CASSQEQGMLETQYF
TGTGCCAGCAGCCAAGAACAGGGGATGTTGGAGACCCAGTACTTC
>TRBJ2-1|.|many|TRBV27
CASRIGGEQFF
TGTGCCAGCAGAATCGGGGGTGAGCAGTTCTTC
>TRBJ2-5|.|many|TRBV5-1
CASSRTVKETQYF
TGCGCCAGCAGCCGGACAGTTAAAGAGACCCAGTACTTC
>TRBJ2-1|.|few|TRBV7-5
CATLGANYNEQFF
TGTGCCACCCTCGGGGCTAACTACAATGAGCAGTTCTTC
>TRBJ2-3|TRBD2|medium-sized|TRBV6-4
CASSERGGSTDTQYF
TGTGCCAGCAGTGAGCGGGGGGGCAGCACAGATACGCAGTATTTT
>TRBJ2-1|TRBD2|many|TRBV6-1
CASSESDGGANEQFF
TGTGCCAGCAGTGAATCGGACGGGGGGGCGAATGAGCAGTTCTTC
>TRBJ1-5|.|many|TRBV12-5
CASGLDRGLDQPQHF
TGTGCTAGTGGTTTGGACCGCGGTTTGGATCAGCCCCAGCATTTT
>TRBJ2-1|.|medium-sized|TRBV7-2
CASSTTIDSYNEQFF
TGTGCCAGCAGCACCACTATCGATTCCTACAATGAGCAGTTCTTC
>TRBJ1-2|.|medium-sized|TRBV20-1
CSARDREDSNYGYTF
TGCAGTGCTAGAGATCGGGAAGACAGTAACTATGGCTACACCTTC
>TRBJ2-7|TRBD2|medium-sized|TRBV6-1
CATLPSGQGSYEQYF
TGTGCCACCCTCCCTAGCGGGCAGGGAAGCTACGAGCAGTACTTC
>TRBJ1-1|.|few|TRBV7-9
CASSLGSGLEAFF
TGTGCCAGCAGCTTGGGGTCGGGTCTGGAAGCTTTCTTT
>TRBJ2-2|TRBD1|.|TRBV30
CAWSLVGQGRIGELFF
TGTGCCTGGAGTCTAGTGGGACAGGGAAGGATCGGGGAGCTGTTTTTT
>TRBJ2-4|.|large|TRBV30
CAWSAGGGHIGDIQYF
TGTGCCTGGAGTGCAGGGGGGGGGCACATTGGGGACATTCAGTACTTC
>TRBJ1-1|TRBD1|large|TRBV20-1
CSARGTGWRNTEAFF
TGCAGTGCTCGAGGGACAGGGTGGAGGAACACTGAAGCTTTCTTT
>TRBJ2-2|.|medium-sized|TRBV6-2/TRBV6-3
CASIGTGELFF
TGTGCCAGCATTGGGACCGGGGAGCTGTTTTTT
>TRBJ2-7|.|many|TRBV7-3
CASSWVGGGSEQYF
TGTGCCAGCAGCTGGGTTGGTGGGGGCTCCGAGCAGTACTTC
>TRBJ1-6|.|many|TRBV10-3
CAISEGGNSPLHF
TGTGCCATCAGTGAGGGGGGGAATTCACCCCTCCACTTT
>TRBJ2-3|.|many|TRBV23-1
CASSGSCTQYF
TGCGCCAGCAGTGGGTCGTGTACGCAGTATTTT
>TRBJ2-5|TRBD2|many|TRBV10-3
CAISEPQLAGEKETQYF
TGTGCCATCAGTGAACCCCAACTAGCGGGAGAAAAAGAGACCCAGTACTTC
>TRBJ2-3|.|many|TRBV2
CASSEPAQLGTDTQYF
TGTGCCAGCAGTGAACCCGCCCAACTGGGCACAGATACGCAGTATTTT
>TRBJ2-7|.|.|TRBV7-8
CASSDYEQYF
TGTGCCAGCAGCGATTACGAGCAGTACTTC
>TRBJ2-3|.|many|TRBV5-5
CASSKYGTVASTDTQYF
TGTGCCAGCAGCAAATACGGGACGGTGGCTAGCACAGATACGCAGTATTTT
>TRBJ2-7|.|many|TRBV5-1
CASSLVGGDPYEQYF
TGCGCCAGCAGCTTGGTTGGTGGAGACCCCTACGAGCAGTACTTC
>TRBJ2-2|TRBD2|medium-sized|TRBV10-2
CATQRGRDTGELFF
TGCGCCACCCAGCGGGGGCGCGACACCGGGGAGCTGTTTTTT
>TRBJ2-3|.|many|TRBV3-1
CASSPYSTDTQYF
TGTGCCAGCAGCCCGTATAGCACAGATACGCAGTATTTT
>TRBJ2-7|.|medium-sized|TRBV11-2
CASSPRPGYEQYF
TGTGCCAGCAGCCCCCGGCCAGGGTACGAGCAGTACTTC
>TRBJ2-2|.|many|TRBV20-1
CSARDPQRAGELFF
TGCAGTGCTAGAGATCCCCAGAGAGCCGGGGAGCTGTTTTTT